This T cell receptor (beta chain) was documented in a study of identical twins. Points on this clonotype: Its antigen is unidentified.

Study-wide findings and caveats: Low generation-probability sequences were in excess among twin-shared out-of-frame alpha sequences. The analysis was cross-sectional rather than longitudinal within donors.

Unique molecular identifiers were in the cDNA, with template-switch universal primer binding. TCRdb used MiXCR to reprocess the 5' RACE reads, holding one entry per CDR3 protein. The sample has more than 1.5 million distinct CDR3 sequences, about 32% seen once. The CDR3 loop spans 15 amino acids. The germline V gene encodes CDR1 SGHTA and CDR2 FQGNSA. Trimming at V came to 2 bases and at J to 3 bases, leaving 4 bases not matched to a gene. The origin of this receptor is a newborn girl in good health. The specimen was cord blood. This sequence joins TRBV7-2 and TRBJ2-7, with 10 bases matching TRBD2. This chain's CDR3 is CASSLRGTSDYEQYF. The CDR3 nucleotides are TGTGCCAGCAGCTTACGGGGGACTAGCGACTACGAGCAGTACTTC.